This T cell receptor beta chain is from a study of OX40 agonist ivuxolimab in advanced cancers. Autoimmune disease history or systemic immunosuppression was exclusionary. Some clones are missing from TCRdb's copy, which holds only in-frame ones; the method was immunoSEQ multiplex PCR. The sample contains about 36,000 clones, around three quarters of which appear only once. Comment on this clone: The antigen remains undetermined.

The CDR3 is made up of 14 amino acids. CDR1 and CDR2 (germline): SGHTA, FQGNSA. Trimming pared 3 bases from V and 8 bases from J, leaving 16 bases between. Findings of the study overall: More expanded clones were found, on average, in CD8+ than in CD4+ T cells. At 0.1-3.0 mg/kg, partial responders had clonal expansion among the lowest observed.

This receptor was taken from an adult with an advanced solid tumor such as melanoma, head and neck, liver or kidney cancer. This chain connects TRBV7-2 to TRBJ1-2, with unresolved D. The input for sequencing was CD4+ or CD8+ T cells sorted from blood, taken in a trial of the OX40 agonist ivuxolimab. CDR3 in amino acids: CASSLTPRGSGYTF. CDR3 DNA sequence: TGTGCCAGCAGCTTGACACCTCGGGGTTCGGGCTACACCTTC.